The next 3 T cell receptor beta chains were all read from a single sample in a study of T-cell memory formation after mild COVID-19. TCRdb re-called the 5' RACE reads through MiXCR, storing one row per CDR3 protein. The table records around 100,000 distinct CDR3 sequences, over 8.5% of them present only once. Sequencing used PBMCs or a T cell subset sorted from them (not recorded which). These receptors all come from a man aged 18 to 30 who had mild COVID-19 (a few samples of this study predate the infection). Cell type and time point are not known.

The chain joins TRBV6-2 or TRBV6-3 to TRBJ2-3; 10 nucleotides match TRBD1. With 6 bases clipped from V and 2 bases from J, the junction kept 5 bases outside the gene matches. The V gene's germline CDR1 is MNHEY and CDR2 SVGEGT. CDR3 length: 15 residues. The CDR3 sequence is CASRSDRGPTDTQYF. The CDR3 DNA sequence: TGTGCCAGCAGATCCGACAGGGGGCCCACAGATACGCAGTATTTT.

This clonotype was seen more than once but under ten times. CDR3 nucleotide sequence: TGTGCCAGCTCACCACAGGGCCACGAGCAGTACGTC. Its protein is CASSPQGHEQYV. V usage is TRBV18 and J usage is TRBJ2-7; no clear D gene. The germline V and J ends were trimmed by 1 base and 5 bases, with 6 bases remaining between them. The CDR3 covers 12 residues. Germline lookup yields CDR1 KGHSH and CDR2 LQKENI.

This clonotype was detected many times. CDR3 sequence reads: CASSETDGSYEQYF. CDR3 DNA: TGTGCCAGCAGCGAGACAGACGGCTCCTACGAGCAGTACTTC. V usage is TRBV9 and J usage is TRBJ2-7, with D possibly being TRBD1 (5 bases). The germline gives CDR1 SGDLS, CDR2 YYNGEE. The CDR3 runs to 14 residues. With 3 bases removed from V and 0 bases from J, the gap between germline ends came to 10 bases.